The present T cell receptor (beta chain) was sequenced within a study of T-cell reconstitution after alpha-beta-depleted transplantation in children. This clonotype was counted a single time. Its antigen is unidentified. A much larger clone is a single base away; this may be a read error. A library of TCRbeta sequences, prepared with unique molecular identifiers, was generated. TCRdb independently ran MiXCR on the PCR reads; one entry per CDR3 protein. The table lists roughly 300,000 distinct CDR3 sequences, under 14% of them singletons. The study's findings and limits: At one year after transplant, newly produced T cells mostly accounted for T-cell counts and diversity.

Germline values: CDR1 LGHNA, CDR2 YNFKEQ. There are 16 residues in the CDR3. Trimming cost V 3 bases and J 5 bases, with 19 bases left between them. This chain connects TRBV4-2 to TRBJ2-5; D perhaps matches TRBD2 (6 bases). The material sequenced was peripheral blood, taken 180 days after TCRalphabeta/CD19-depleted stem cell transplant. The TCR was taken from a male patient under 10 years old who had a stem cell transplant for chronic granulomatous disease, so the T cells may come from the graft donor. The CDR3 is CASSQTRGLLTETQYF. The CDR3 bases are TGTGCCAGCAGCCAGACTAGAGGTTTACTAACGGAGACCCAGTACTTC.